The rows below give T cell receptor beta chains drawn from one sample of a study of long-term antiretroviral therapy in people with HIV. TCRdb keeps only in-frame clones here, not all; method: immunoSEQ multiplex PCR. Found here are approximately 22,000 clones, around 80% of them singletons; the top ten hold around 3%. The sample in question was unsorted PBMCs, obtained 1.9 years after starting antiretroviral therapy. The receptors here all came from a woman aged 45-60 years with HIV. CDR3s include the opening cysteine and the closing phenylalanine or tryptophan. The order of the fields is clone size, V gene, D gene, CDR3 length, J gene, CDR3 DNA, CDR3 protein. A D gene is named only where the DNA matches it firmly. Part of the rows lack a size; the others show once, few, many or a class for expanded clones.

clone_size: NA
v_call: TRBV5-1
d_call: TRBD1
cdr3_length: 15
j_call: TRBJ1-5
cdr3_nt: TGCGCCAGCAGCTTGACAGGGGGCGCAACCCAGCCCCAGCATTTT
cdr3_aa: CASSLTGGATQPQHF

clone_size: NA
v_call: TRBV27
d_call: NA
cdr3_length: 13
j_call: TRBJ1-1
cdr3_nt: TGTGCCAGCAGTTCCCCAGGGATATGGGAAGCTTTCTTT
cdr3_aa: CASSSPGIWEAFF

clone_size: NA
v_call: TRBV4-1
d_call: NA
cdr3_length: 16
j_call: TRBJ1-3
cdr3_nt: TGCGCCAGCAGCCAAGATGGCCAGTACTCTGGAAACACCATATATTTT
cdr3_aa: CASSQDGQYSGNTIYF

clone_size: few
v_call: TRBV27
d_call: NA
cdr3_length: 14
j_call: TRBJ2-2
cdr3_nt: TGTGCCAGCAGTCACCTAGCGCCCACCGGGGAGCTGTTTTTT
cdr3_aa: CASSHLAPTGELFF

clone_size: NA
v_call: TRBV15
d_call: TRBD2
cdr3_length: 17
j_call: TRBJ2-7
cdr3_nt: TGTGCCACCAGCAGAGATCACCTAGCGGGGGGGAACTACGAGCAGTACTTC
cdr3_aa: CATSRDHLAGGNYEQYF

clone_size: NA
v_call: TRBV5-4
d_call: TRBD1
cdr3_length: 14
j_call: TRBJ1-5
cdr3_nt: TGTGCCAGCAGCTCCAGGGGGAGCAATCAGCCCCAGCATTTT
cdr3_aa: CASSSRGSNQPQHF

clone_size: NA
v_call: TRBV9
d_call: NA
cdr3_length: 15
j_call: TRBJ2-2
cdr3_nt: TGTGCCAGCAGCGCCTTGTCCCGGGGCACCGGGGAGCTGTTTTTT
cdr3_aa: CASSALSRGTGELFF

clone_size: NA
v_call: TRBV13
d_call: TRBD1
cdr3_length: 18
j_call: TRBJ2-3
cdr3_nt: TGTGCCAGCAGCTTAGGCGGCAGAAGGGGGCTTAGCACAGATACGCAGTATTTT
cdr3_aa: CASSLGGRRGLSTDTQYF

clone_size: NA
v_call: TRBV2
d_call: TRBD2
cdr3_length: 14
j_call: TRBJ2-7
cdr3_nt: TGTGCCAGCAGTGTGCGGGGGGGCGCCTACGAGCAGTACTTC
cdr3_aa: CASSVRGGAYEQYF

clone_size: few
v_call: TRBV28
d_call: NA
cdr3_length: 12
j_call: TRBJ2-2
cdr3_nt: TGTGCCAGCAGTTTATTTGTCGGGGAGCTGTTTTTT
cdr3_aa: CASSLFVGELFF

clone_size: once
v_call: TRBV30
d_call: NA
cdr3_length: 13
j_call: TRBJ1-2
cdr3_nt: TGTGCCTGGACTCCGCCCGCTTACTATGGCTACACCTTC
cdr3_aa: CAWTPPAYYGYTF

clone_size: NA
v_call: TRBV2
d_call: TRBD1
cdr3_length: 14
j_call: TRBJ1-5
cdr3_nt: TGTGCCAGCAGTGGACAGGGGGTAAATCAGCCCCAGCATTTT
cdr3_aa: CASSGQGVNQPQHF

clone_size: NA
v_call: TRBV2
d_call: TRBD2
cdr3_length: 15
j_call: TRBJ2-2
cdr3_nt: TGTGCCAGCAAAAGGGAGGGCTCGGGCACCGGGGAGCTGTTTTTT
cdr3_aa: CASKREGSGTGELFF

clone_size: NA
v_call: TRBV29-1
d_call: NA
cdr3_length: 12
j_call: TRBJ2-5
cdr3_nt: TGCAGCGTCGAAGGGGGGGAAAAGACCCAGTACTTC
cdr3_aa: CSVEGGEKTQYF

clone_size: few
v_call: TRBV28
d_call: TRBD1
cdr3_length: 19
j_call: TRBJ1-6
cdr3_nt: TGTGCCAGCAGTTTAGAGGCCCCCAGGGGGCGGATTAGGAATTCACCCCTCCACTTT
cdr3_aa: CASSLEAPRGRIRNSPLHF

clone_size: few
v_call: TRBV7-2
d_call: NA
cdr3_length: 13
j_call: TRBJ1-6
cdr3_nt: TGTGCCAGCAGCACCACTCCCCCGTCACCCCTCCACTTT
cdr3_aa: CASSTTPPSPLHF

clone_size: NA
v_call: TRBV7-9
d_call: NA
cdr3_length: 10
j_call: TRBJ2-7
cdr3_nt: TGTGTGGTCGGACTTTACGAGCAGTACTTC
cdr3_aa: CVVGLYEQYF

clone_size: NA
v_call: TRBV30
d_call: NA
cdr3_length: 13
j_call: TRBJ2-5
cdr3_nt: TGTGCCTGGAGTAACGGGCCCGGGGAGACCCAGTACTTC
cdr3_aa: CAWSNGPGETQYF

clone_size: NA
v_call: TRBV6-5
d_call: NA
cdr3_length: 13
j_call: TRBJ2-7
cdr3_nt: TGTGCCAGCAGGAGACAGCCGGCCTACGAGCAGTACTTC
cdr3_aa: CASRRQPAYEQYF

clone_size: NA
v_call: TRBV5-4
d_call: NA
cdr3_length: 12
j_call: TRBJ2-7
cdr3_nt: TGTGCCAGCAGCTTGGATGAGTTTCAGCAGTACTTC
cdr3_aa: CASSLDEFQQYF

clone_size: NA
v_call: TRBV7-6
d_call: NA
cdr3_length: 13
j_call: TRBJ2-5
cdr3_nt: TGTGCCAGCAGCTTTAGGGGGGGGGAGACCCAGTACTTC
cdr3_aa: CASSFRGGETQYF

clone_size: NA
v_call: TRBV6-4
d_call: TRBD1
cdr3_length: 16
j_call: TRBJ1-4
cdr3_nt: TGTGCCAGCAGTGACCCCGGGACAGGGGGGAATGAAAAACTGTTTTTT
cdr3_aa: CASSDPGTGGNEKLFF

clone_size: NA
v_call: TRBV2
d_call: TRBD1
cdr3_length: 14
j_call: TRBJ1-1
cdr3_nt: TGTGCCAGCAGCAGACAGGGAAGGCAGACTGAAGCTTTCTTT
cdr3_aa: CASSRQGRQTEAFF

clone_size: NA
v_call: TRBV6-1
d_call: NA
cdr3_length: 14
j_call: TRBJ2-3
cdr3_nt: TGTGCCAGCAGCGGACAGCTCGCAAGAGATACGCAGTATTTT
cdr3_aa: CASSGQLARDTQYF

clone_size: NA
v_call: TRBV21-1
d_call: NA
cdr3_length: 17
j_call: TRBJ1-5
cdr3_nt: TGTGCCAGCAGCAAAGCGCACAGAAATAATAGCAATCAGCCCCAGCATTTT
cdr3_aa: CASSKAHRNNSNQPQHF

clone_size: NA
v_call: TRBV28
d_call: NA
cdr3_length: 16
j_call: TRBJ2-2
cdr3_nt: TGTGCCAGCAGTTCCCCAGGAGGGACAAACACCGGGGAGCTGTTTTTT
cdr3_aa: CASSSPGGTNTGELFF

clone_size: NA
v_call: TRBV28
d_call: NA
cdr3_length: 19
j_call: TRBJ1-6
cdr3_nt: TGTGCCAGCAGGAATACCTATAGGCAGATCAGCTCCTATAATTCACCCCTCCACTTT
cdr3_aa: CASRNTYRQISSYNSPLHF

clone_size: few
v_call: TRBV7-6
d_call: NA
cdr3_length: 16
j_call: TRBJ2-7
cdr3_nt: TGTGCCAGCAGCTTAGCGAACACGGCAAAACGAAACGAGCAGTACTTC
cdr3_aa: CASSLANTAKRNEQYF